The 15 T cell receptor beta chains reported below all come from one sample, sequenced in a study of early T cells in non-severe SARS-CoV-2 infection (dated by TCRdb to the early 2020s). The library was made by 5' RACE. The sequencer was a NextSeq 500. The raw public data were reprocessed by TCRdb itself: fastp quality trimming at Q25, MiXCR clonotype calling, in-frame beta chains only. Identical CDR3 proteins give one entry, which carries the most common genes and DNA. This sample comprises more than 80,000 distinct CDR3 sequences, roughly 15% of them detected only once. The top ten constitute 1.4% of the sample. The sequenced material came from whole blood. These receptors all stem from an adult who was a healthcare worker with PCR-confirmed SARS-CoV-2 infection or an uninfected control (not recorded which).

This clonotype was recorded at least ten times. This rearrangement joins TRBV20-1 to TRBJ1-2, with 8 bases lining up with TRBD1. CDR1 is DFQATT and CDR2 is SNEGSKA in the germline V gene (reference sequence). The CDR3 runs to 16 residues. J gave up 2 bases and V 2 bases, and 10 bases lay outside the gene matches. The CDR3 DNA is TGCAGTGCTAGACCCCTCGGACAGGGAGAAAACTATGGCTACACCTTC. Translating it yields CSARPLGQGENYGYTF.

This chain links TRBV12-3 or TRBV12-4 with TRBJ2-7; 7 bases align to TRBD1. The CDR3 has 15 residues. V was pared by 6 bases and J by 2 bases, with 10 bases of the junction left unmatched. The CDR3 loop is CASSLGPTGTYEQYF. The CDR3 DNA reads as TGTGCCAGCAGCTTGGGACCGACAGGGACCTACGAGCAGTACTTC.

The table lists this clonotype with many counts. This rearrangement joins TRBV19 to TRBJ2-3, with TRBD2 as a possible D gene (6 bases). V lost 6 bases to trimming and J lost 3 bases, with 19 bases between them. The germline gives CDR1 LNHDA, CDR2 SQIVND (reference sequence). The CDR3 contains 16 residues. The CDR3 DNA sequence: TGTGCCAGTAGCACCGGGACTGGAATTCAAACAGATACGCAGTATTTT. Translated: CASSTGTGIQTDTQYF.

This clonotype was seen more than once but under ten times. In DNA form, the CDR3 reads TGTGCCAGCAGCTTACACGGAACTGAAGCTTTCTTT. Its translation: CASSLHGTEAFF. The V call is TRBV7-9, the J call TRBJ1-1; unclear D gene. CDR1 is SEHNR and CDR2 is FQNEAQ in the germline V gene (reference sequence). The V end lost 2 bases, the J end lost 5 bases, and 6 bases lay between the germline ends. The CDR3 loop spans 12 amino acids.

This sequence joins TRBV5-5 and TRBJ2-3; 14 nucleotides agree with TRBD2. The CDR3 length is 17 residues. Germline CDR1 and CDR2: SGHKS and YYEKEE (reference sequence). J lost 7 bases, V lost 0 bases, and 7 bases had no gene match. CDR3 in amino acids: CASSLALRTSGGNTQYF. In DNA form, the CDR3 reads TGTGCCAGCAGCTTGGCCCTTCGGACTAGCGGGGGGAATACGCAGTATTTT.

This clonotype was counted at least ten times. The rearrangement links TRBV3-1 to TRBJ2-3; TRBD2 matches 10 bases. Germline lookup yields CDR1 LGHDT and CDR2 YNNKEL (reference sequence). Trimming cost V 2 bases and J 2 bases; bases outside gene matches: 10. The CDR3 sequence is 18 residues long. CDR3 sequence reads: CASSQSRGLAELTDTQYF. The CDR3 nucleotides read TGTGCCAGCAGCCAAAGCCGCGGACTAGCGGAGCTCACAGATACGCAGTATTTT.

This clonotype has ten or more counts. V usage is TRBV7-2 and J usage is TRBJ2-1; D perhaps matches TRBD2 (7 bases). There are 15 residues in the CDR3. V lost 1 base, J lost 5 bases, and 12 bases lay in between. The germline V gene has CDR1 SGHTA and CDR2 FQGNSA. The chain's CDR3 is CASSLGRGRHNEQFF. DNA of the CDR3: TGTGCCAGCAGCTTAGGGCGGGGGCGGCACAATGAGCAGTTCTTC. Together with reference TRBV7-2 and TRBJ2-1, the CDR3 gives the full variable domain: GAGVSQSPSNKVTEKGKDVELRCDPISGHTALYWYRQSLGQGLEFLIYFQGNSAPDKSGLPSDRFSAERTGGSVSTLTIQRTQQEDSAVYLCASSLGRGRHNEQFFGPGTRLTVL.

The chain uses TRBV5-1 and TRBJ2-7, with D possibly matching TRBD2 (6 bases). The CDR3 runs to 15 residues. Germline CDR1 and CDR2: SGHRS and YFSETQ. Trimming took 4 bases from V and 0 from J, leaving 14 bases between them. CDR3 residues: CASSLNAGSSYEQYF. As DNA, the CDR3 is TGCGCCAGCAGCCTAAACGCCGGGAGCTCCTACGAGCAGTACTTC.

This clonotype came up many times. At one end the junction does not follow the germline gene, possibly because of a read error. The chain joins TRBV15 to TRBJ2-1, with 10 nucleotides matching TRBD2. CDR3 size: 13 residues. Germline CDR1 LNHNV, CDR2 YYDKDF (reference sequence). CDR3 DNA: TGTGCCACCAGCAGAGCCCTTACTAGCGGGGCCGAATTC. Translation: CATSRALTSGAEF.

Many counts were recorded for this clonotype. This chain joins TRBV3-1 and TRBJ2-2; TRBD1 is a possible D gene (6 bases). The CDR3 contains 15 residues. Germline assignment: CDR1 LGHDT and CDR2 YNNKEL (reference sequence). The germline V and J ends were trimmed by 0 bases and 6 bases, with 11 bases remaining between them. The CDR3 is CASSQEPGAAGELFF. CDR3 nucleotides: TGTGCCAGCAGCCAAGAACCAGGGGCGGCCGGGGAGCTGTTTTTT.

This clonotype showed up just a few times. CDR3 bases: TGTGCCAGCAGTAGACGGTCCCCGGGACAGGGTATGAACACTGAAGCTTTCTTT. Protein: CASSRRSPGQGMNTEAFF. The chain is built from TRBV6-1 and TRBJ1-1; 9 bases map to TRBD1. V trimming: 5 bases; J trimming: 0 bases; junction bases outside the gene matches: 13. This CDR3 is built from 18 residues. Germline V gene sequence: CDR1 MNHNS, CDR2 SASEGT.

This clonotype was seen a handful of times. The chain uses TRBV12-3 or TRBV12-4 and TRBJ1-5; tentative D call: TRBD1 (6 bases). The CDR3 length is 15 residues. V was shortened by 5 bases and J by 8 bases, with 19 bases between the two germline ends. The CDR3 DNA is TGTGCCAGCAGTCCAAGGTCGGGGGCAATCGAGCCCCAGCATTTT. It is translated as CASSPRSGAIEPQHF.

The chain carries TRBV20-1 and TRBJ2-1; maybe TRBD2 (7 bases). The V end lost 3 bases, the J end lost 8 bases, and 11 bases lay between the germline ends. Germline V gene data show CDR1 as DFQATT and CDR2 as SNEGSKA (reference sequence). The CDR3 has 12 amino acids. CDR3 in amino acids: CSASVGGDEQFF. CDR3 coding DNA: TGCAGTGCTAGTGTAGGGGGGGATGAGCAGTTCTTC.

V is TRBV6-1 and J is TRBJ1-2; 8 bases align to TRBD1. J gave up 8 bases and V 0 bases, and 8 bases lay outside the gene matches. The length of the CDR3 is 15 residues. Per the germline V gene, CDR1 is MNHNS and CDR2 is SASEGT. The CDR3 is CASSEAAGGTGGYTF. The CDR3 nucleotides read TGTGCCAGCAGTGAAGCGGCAGGGGGCACGGGAGGCTACACCTTC.

The chain carries TRBV29-1 and TRBJ1-1; possible D gene TRBD1, 5 bases. Per the germline V gene, CDR1 is SQVTM and CDR2 is ANQGSEA. CDR3 size: 16 residues. V lost 5 bases, J lost 0 bases, and 19 bases lay in between. The DNA of the CDR3 is TGCAGCGTTCTCCCCAAAAGACAGCTCATGAACACTGAAGCTTTCTTT. Translating it yields CSVLPKRQLMNTEAFF.